This is a list of T cell receptor beta chains from one sample in a study of spatial heterogeneity in lung cancer. Via MiXCR, TCRdb re-called the 5' RACE reads, giving one row per CDR3 protein. The sample includes over 45,000 distinct CDR3 sequences, over 4.5% of them seen just once. The material sequenced was PBMCs, taken at surgery. The source is a male donor with early-stage non-small cell lung cancer. Each CDR3 is given with its conserved first and last residue. The D gene is left open where the match is weak. The size field is filled for only some rows; it gives once, few, many or a size class.

d_gene | j_gene | abundance | v_gene | len | CDR3nt | CDR3aa
NA | TRBJ2-3 | many | TRBV20-1 | 14 | TGCAGTGCTAGAGATGGGGCCAGAACAGATACGCAGTATTTT | CSARDGARTDTQYF
TRBD1 | TRBJ2-4 | NA | TRBV6-6 | 14 | TGTGCCAGCAGACCACAGGGGTCCAAAAACATTCAGTACTTC | CASRPQGSKNIQYF
NA | TRBJ2-3 | many | TRBV6-2/TRBV6-3 | 12 | TGTGCCAGCAGTTACTCAGGAGATACGCAGTATTTT | CASSYSGDTQYF
NA | TRBJ2-3 | many | TRBV5-1 | 16 | TGCGCCAGCAGCTTGGTGGTGGGGCGAAGCACAGATACGCAGTATTTT | CASSLVVGRSTDTQYF
TRBD1 | TRBJ2-3 | many | TRBV9 | 16 | TGTGCCAGCAGCGCTTCGACAGGGGGCATAGTAGATACGCAGTATTTT | CASSASTGGIVDTQYF
NA | TRBJ1-5 | many | TRBV7-9 | 17 | TGTGCCAGCAGCGGCTTCTCCCCAGGATTTGATGGTCAGCCCCAGCATTTT | CASSGFSPGFDGQPQHF
NA | TRBJ2-6 | many | TRBV2 | 16 | TGTGCCAGCAGTGAAAACAGGGCCTCTGGGGCCAACGTCCTGACTTTC | CASSENRASGANVLTF
TRBD1 | TRBJ1-5 | many | TRBV24-1 | 15 | TGTGCCACCAGTACAGGGGCCCCTAGCAATCAGCCCCAGCATTTT | CATSTGAPSNQPQHF
NA | TRBJ2-5 | many | TRBV6-6 | 16 | TGTGCCAGCAGTTACTCTACACAAACTCGACAAGAGACCCAGTACTTC | CASSYSTQTRQETQYF
NA | TRBJ2-1 | many | TRBV30 | 15 | TGTGCCTGGAGTGTACTCAGTAGCTCCTACAATGAGCAGTTCTTC | CAWSVLSSSYNEQFF
NA | TRBJ2-1 | many | TRBV11-2 | 15 | TGTGCCAGCAGCCAGGGGGGCAGCTCCTACAATGAGCAGTTCTTC | CASSQGGSSYNEQFF
NA | TRBJ1-5 | many | TRBV7-9 | 16 | TGTGCCAGCAGCTCACTCGGACATATCTCGGATCAGCCCCAGCATTTT | CASSSLGHISDQPQHF
NA | TRBJ2-5 | NA | TRBV7-2 | 13 | TGTGCCAGCAGCTTAGCGGGGATAGAGACCCAGTACTTC | CASSLAGIETQYF
NA | TRBJ1-3 | many | TRBV15 | 15 | TGTGCCACCAGCAGAGAACCGACCTCTGGAAACACCATATATTTT | CATSREPTSGNTIYF
TRBD2 | TRBJ2-1 | NA | TRBV29-1 | 15 | TGCAGCGTAGCGGGAGGGCCCTTCACCTACAATGAGCAGTTCTTC | CSVAGGPFTYNEQFF
NA | TRBJ2-6 | many | TRBV5-4 | 15 | TGTGCCAGCAGCTGGCCAGGGCAAGGGGCCAACGTCCTGACTTTC | CASSWPGQGANVLTF
TRBD2 | TRBJ2-7 | many | TRBV19 | 15 | TGTGCCAGTAGTGGGGGACTAGCGGTCTTCTACGAGCAGTACTTC | CASSGGLAVFYEQYF
NA | TRBJ2-3 | many | TRBV20-1 | 14 | TGCAGTGCTAGAGATGTGGAGGGAACAGATACGCAGTATTTT | CSARDVEGTDTQYF
NA | TRBJ2-1 | NA | TRBV2 | 15 | TGTGCCAGCAGTGTCAACGGGAACTCCTACAATGAGCAGTTCTTC | CASSVNGNSYNEQFF
TRBD2 | TRBJ2-1 | many | TRBV7-8 | 16 | TGTGCCAGCAGCTTAGCCTTCGCGGGAGGGTACAATGAGCAGTTCTTC | CASSLAFAGGYNEQFF
NA | TRBJ2-7 | many | TRBV18 | 11 | TGTGCCAGCTCACCCTCCGAAGAGCAGTACTTC | CASSPSEEQYF
TRBD2 | TRBJ2-1 | many | TRBV3-1 | 17 | TGTGCCAGCAGCCCCCGGGGAAGACTAGCCGGGGACAATGAGCAGTTCTTC | CASSPRGRLAGDNEQFF
TRBD2 | TRBJ2-3 | many | TRBV20-1 | 17 | TGCAGTGCCGCATCAGGGACTAGCGGGAGGGCGACAGATACGCAGTATTTT | CSAASGTSGRATDTQYF
NA | TRBJ2-3 | many | TRBV24-1 | 15 | TGTGCCACCAGTGATTCTCGGACGGGGCCAGATACGCAGTATTTT | CATSDSRTGPDTQYF
NA | TRBJ1-1 | few | TRBV12-2 | 14 | TGTGCAAGTGGCCCTTCTACAGTGAACACTGAAGCTTTCTTT | CASGPSTVNTEAFF
NA | TRBJ2-3 | many | TRBV20-1 | 17 | TGCAGTGCTAGAGATCGGAGCAGGGAGTCCGGCACAGATACGCAGTATTTT | CSARDRSRESGTDTQYF
NA | TRBJ1-2 | many | TRBV20-1 | 13 | TGCAGTGCTAGGGGGCCGATTAACTATGGCTACACCTTC | CSARGPINYGYTF
NA | TRBJ2-4 | many | TRBV10-2 | 13 | TGCGCCAGCAGTGAGGGGGGCTGGGACATTCAGTACTTC | CASSEGGWDIQYF
NA | TRBJ2-7 | NA | TRBV6-2/TRBV6-3 | 15 | TGTGCCAGCAGATTCCGGGACACAAGCTCCTACGAGCAGTACTTC | CASRFRDTSSYEQYF
NA | TRBJ1-1 | NA | TRBV12-3/TRBV12-4 | 17 | TGTGCCAGCAGTCAAAGCCCCCGGGGACGGATGAACACTGAAGCTTTCTTT | CASSQSPRGRMNTEAFF
NA | TRBJ2-6 | many | TRBV2 | 18 | TGTGCCAGCAGTGAAGCGCGCGCAGCTAGCTCTGGGGCCAACGTCCTGACTTTC | CASSEARAASSGANVLTF
NA | TRBJ1-1 | many | TRBV9 | 15 | TGTGCCAGCAGCGTAGATCCGGTCTCGGACACTGAAGCTTTCTTT | CASSVDPVSDTEAFF
NA | TRBJ2-7 | many | TRBV7-2 | 15 | TGTGCCAGCAGCCCGGGACGCTTAAGCTCCTACGAGCAGTACTTC | CASSPGRLSSYEQYF
TRBD2 | TRBJ2-1 | few | TRBV20-1 | 13 | TGCAGTGCATTGACTAGCGGGAGAGGTGAGCAGTTCTTC | CSALTSGRGEQFF
NA | TRBJ2-2 | many | TRBV3-1 | 13 | TGTGCCAGCAGCCCTACTAGGACTGGGGAGCTGTTTTTT | CASSPTRTGELFF
NA | TRBJ1-2 | many | TRBV19 | 16 | TGTGCCAGTACGATCGAGTCGAATACTGGCAGGGGTGGCTACACCTTC | CASTIESNTGRGGYTF
TRBD2 | TRBJ2-3 | many | TRBV10-3 | 16 | TGTGCCGGAGGATCAGGGGCTAGCGGGAGATCAGATACGCAGTATTTT | CAGGSGASGRSDTQYF
NA | TRBJ2-5 | many | TRBV19 | 15 | TGTGCCAGTAGTCCGTCGACGGGAGCGGAAGAGACCCAGTACTTC | CASSPSTGAEETQYF
NA | TRBJ2-2 | many | TRBV6-2/TRBV6-3 | 13 | TGTGCCAGCAGATTGACACTTACCGGGGAGCTGTTTTTT | CASRLTLTGELFF